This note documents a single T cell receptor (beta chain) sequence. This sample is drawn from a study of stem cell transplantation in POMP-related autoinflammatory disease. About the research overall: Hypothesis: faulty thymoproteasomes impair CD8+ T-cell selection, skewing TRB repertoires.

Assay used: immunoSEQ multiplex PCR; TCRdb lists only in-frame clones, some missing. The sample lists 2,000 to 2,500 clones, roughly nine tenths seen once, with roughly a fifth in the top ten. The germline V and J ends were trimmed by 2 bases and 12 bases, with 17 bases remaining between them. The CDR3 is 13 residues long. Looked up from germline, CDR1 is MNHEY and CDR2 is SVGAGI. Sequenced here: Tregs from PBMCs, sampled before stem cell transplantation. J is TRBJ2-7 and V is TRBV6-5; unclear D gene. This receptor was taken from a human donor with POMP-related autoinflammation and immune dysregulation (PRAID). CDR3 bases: TGTGCCAGCAGTTACCACCTTCAAGCAGACTGGTACTTC. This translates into CASSYHLQADWYF.